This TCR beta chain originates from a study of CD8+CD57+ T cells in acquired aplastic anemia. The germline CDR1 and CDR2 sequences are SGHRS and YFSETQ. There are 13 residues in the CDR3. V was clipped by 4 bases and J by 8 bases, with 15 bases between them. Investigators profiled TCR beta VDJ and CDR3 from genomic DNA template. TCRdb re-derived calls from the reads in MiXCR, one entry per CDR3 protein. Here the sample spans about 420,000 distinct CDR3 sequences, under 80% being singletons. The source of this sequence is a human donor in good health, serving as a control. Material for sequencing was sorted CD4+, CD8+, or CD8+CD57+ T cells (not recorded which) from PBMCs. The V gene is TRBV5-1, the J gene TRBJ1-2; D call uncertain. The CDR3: CASSIGLAGGYTF. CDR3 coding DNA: TGCGCCAGCAGCATAGGACTGGCGGGGGGCTACACCTTC.